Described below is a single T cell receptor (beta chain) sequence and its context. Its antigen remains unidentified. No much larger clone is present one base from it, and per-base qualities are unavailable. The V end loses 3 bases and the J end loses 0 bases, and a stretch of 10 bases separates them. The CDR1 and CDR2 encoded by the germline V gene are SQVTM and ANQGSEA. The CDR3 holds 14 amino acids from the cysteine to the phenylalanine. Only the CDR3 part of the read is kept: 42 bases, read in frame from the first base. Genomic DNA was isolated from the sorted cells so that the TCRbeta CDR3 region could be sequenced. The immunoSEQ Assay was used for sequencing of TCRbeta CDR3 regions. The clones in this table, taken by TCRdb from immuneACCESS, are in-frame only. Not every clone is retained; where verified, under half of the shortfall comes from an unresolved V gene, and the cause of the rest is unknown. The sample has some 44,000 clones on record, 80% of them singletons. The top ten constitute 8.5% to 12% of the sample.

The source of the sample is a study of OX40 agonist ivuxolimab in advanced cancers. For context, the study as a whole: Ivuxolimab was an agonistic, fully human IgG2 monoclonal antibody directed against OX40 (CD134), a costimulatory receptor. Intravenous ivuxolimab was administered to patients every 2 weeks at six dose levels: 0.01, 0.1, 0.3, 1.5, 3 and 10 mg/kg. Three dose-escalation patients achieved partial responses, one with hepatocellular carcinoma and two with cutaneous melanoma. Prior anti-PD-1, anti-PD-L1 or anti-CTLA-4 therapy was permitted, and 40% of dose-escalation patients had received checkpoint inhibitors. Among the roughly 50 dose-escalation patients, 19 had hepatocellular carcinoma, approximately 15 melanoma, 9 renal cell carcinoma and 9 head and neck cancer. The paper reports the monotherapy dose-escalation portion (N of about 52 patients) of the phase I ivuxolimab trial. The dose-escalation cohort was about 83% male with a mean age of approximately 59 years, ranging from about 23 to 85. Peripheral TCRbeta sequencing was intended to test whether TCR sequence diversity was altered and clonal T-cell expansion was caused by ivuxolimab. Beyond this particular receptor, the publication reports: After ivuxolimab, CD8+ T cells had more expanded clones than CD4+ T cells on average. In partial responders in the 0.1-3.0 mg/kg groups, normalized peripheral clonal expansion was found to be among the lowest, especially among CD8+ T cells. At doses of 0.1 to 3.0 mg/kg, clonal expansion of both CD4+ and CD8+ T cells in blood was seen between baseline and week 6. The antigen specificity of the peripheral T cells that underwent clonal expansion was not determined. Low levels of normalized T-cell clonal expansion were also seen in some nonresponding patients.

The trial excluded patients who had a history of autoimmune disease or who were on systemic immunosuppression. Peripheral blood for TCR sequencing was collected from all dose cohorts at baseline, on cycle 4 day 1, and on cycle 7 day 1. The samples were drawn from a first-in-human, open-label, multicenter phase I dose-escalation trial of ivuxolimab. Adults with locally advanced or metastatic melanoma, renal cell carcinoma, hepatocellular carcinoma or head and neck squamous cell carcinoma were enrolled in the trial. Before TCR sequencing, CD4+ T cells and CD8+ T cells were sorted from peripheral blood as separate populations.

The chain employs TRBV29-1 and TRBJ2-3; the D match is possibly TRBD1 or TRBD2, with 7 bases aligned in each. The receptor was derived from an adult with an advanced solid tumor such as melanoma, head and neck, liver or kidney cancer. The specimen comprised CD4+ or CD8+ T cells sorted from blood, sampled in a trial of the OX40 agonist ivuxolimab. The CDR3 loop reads CSVEQGGSTDTQYF. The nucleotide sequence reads TGCAGCGTTGAGCAGGGGGGGAGCACAGATACGCAGTATTTT.